This T cell receptor beta chain derives from a study of vaccination and CD4 T cells after COVID-19. Study summary: The makeup of the convalescents was six males and four females, two of them Hispanic. Samples taken post-COVID came a median about 100 days after diagnosis, ranging from 35 to 161. Whole-study findings and limits: With convalescent patients, a median around 85% of reactive clones emerged solely after vaccination. Spike mono-reactivity was evident in 304 of the 307 vaccine-specific clones derived from convalescent patients.

Concerning this clonotype itself: Its specificity is not known.

Scientists ran DNA taken from cultured CD4+ T cells through the Oncomine TCR Beta short-read assay for sequencing. A single record per CDR3 protein comes from TCRdb applying MiXCR to the PCR reads. Of approximately 12,000 distinct CDR3 sequences in the sample, 52% were seen once. The treatment is: 10-day PBMC culture with coronavirus spike peptide pools or control peptides (ViraFEST assay). The germline V gene has CDR1 MDHEN and CDR2 SYDVKM. The CDR3 has 16 amino acids. V lost 5 bases, J lost 2 bases, and 15 bases lay in between. Sequenced sample: CD4+ T cells from blood, cultured in vitro. This chain joins TRBV28 and TRBJ2-2, with D uncertain. The sequence was collected from a human donor who had recovered from COVID-19. CDR3: CASSPIRQLNTGELFF. CDR3 bases: TGTGCCAGCAGTCCCATCCGGCAGCTCAACACCGGGGAGCTGTTTTTT.